These T cell receptor beta chains were read from a single sample in a study of post-analysis software for immune sequencing data. TCRdb re-called the PCR reads with MiXCR, one entry per CDR3 protein. The sample lists 350,000 to 500,000 distinct CDR3 sequences, roughly 40% occurring once. The specimen was blood. These TCRs come from a girl aged 2-15 years with multiple sclerosis. CDR3s include the opening cysteine and the closing phenylalanine or tryptophan. D genes are given only for firm matches.

CDR3 protein: CASTRRLAEAYEQYF; J gene: TRBJ2-7; D gene: TRBD2; V gene: TRBV7-8
CDR3 protein: CASSSTVTYNEQFF; J gene: TRBJ2-1; D gene: NA; V gene: TRBV5-1
CDR3 protein: CASSTQLSGDTEAFF; J gene: TRBJ1-1; D gene: NA; V gene: TRBV9
CDR3 protein: CSASKLAGGRDNEQFF; J gene: TRBJ2-1; D gene: TRBD2; V gene: TRBV20-1
CDR3 protein: CSVGPRATDTQYF; J gene: TRBJ2-3; D gene: NA; V gene: TRBV29-1
CDR3 protein: CSARETSGPGDEQFF; J gene: TRBJ2-1; D gene: TRBD2; V gene: TRBV20-1
CDR3 protein: CASSIDTDNQPQHF; J gene: TRBJ1-5; D gene: NA; V gene: TRBV6-6
CDR3 protein: CSARPAGLQETQYF; J gene: TRBJ2-5; D gene: NA; V gene: TRBV20-1
CDR3 protein: CSARDGVSWKDEQYF; J gene: NA; D gene: NA; V gene: TRBV20-1
CDR3 protein: CASSSGLGGGAGNEQFF; J gene: TRBJ2-1; D gene: TRBD2; V gene: TRBV6-1
CDR3 protein: CATSRDRGNEQFF; J gene: TRBJ2-1; D gene: NA; V gene: TRBV15
CDR3 protein: CSVEGAGGPYNEQFF; J gene: TRBJ2-1; D gene: TRBD2; V gene: TRBV29-1
CDR3 protein: CASSYIRRWGYNEQFF; J gene: TRBJ2-1; D gene: NA; V gene: TRBV6-2/TRBV6-3
CDR3 protein: CASSLKPGSYEQYF; J gene: TRBJ2-7; D gene: NA; V gene: TRBV7-6
CDR3 protein: CSVARTALGYEQYF; J gene: TRBJ2-7; D gene: NA; V gene: TRBV29-1
CDR3 protein: CASSVFAASREGAKAFF; J gene: TRBJ1-1; D gene: NA; V gene: TRBV9
CDR3 protein: CASSLGSGNYEQYF; J gene: NA; D gene: NA; V gene: TRBV5-1
CDR3 protein: CASSVEDSYYEQYF; J gene: NA; D gene: NA; V gene: TRBV2
CDR3 protein: CASSPDWGNTEAFF; J gene: TRBJ1-1; D gene: NA; V gene: TRBV12-3/TRBV12-4
CDR3 protein: CASNFHFNRDKPSYEQYF; J gene: TRBJ2-7; D gene: NA; V gene: TRBV28
CDR3 protein: CSVASRLAAYGYTF; J gene: TRBJ1-2; D gene: NA; V gene: TRBV29-1
CDR3 protein: CASSYSPVAKNIQYF; J gene: TRBJ2-4; D gene: NA; V gene: TRBV6-5
CDR3 protein: CASSKRGPRVDQPQHF; J gene: TRBJ1-5; D gene: NA; V gene: TRBV21-1
CDR3 protein: CASSLAGDRVLANYGYTF; J gene: TRBJ1-2; D gene: TRBD1; V gene: TRBV5-1
CDR3 protein: CSAGTGGVNEQFF; J gene: TRBJ2-1; D gene: TRBD1; V gene: TRBV29-1
CDR3 protein: CSARSPGQGWIGEQFF; J gene: TRBJ2-1; D gene: TRBD1; V gene: TRBV20-1
CDR3 protein: CASSPGLAGEQYF; J gene: TRBJ2-7; D gene: TRBD2; V gene: TRBV7-2
CDR3 protein: CASSVGGGTSYEQYF; J gene: TRBJ2-7; D gene: NA; V gene: TRBV9
CDR3 protein: CASSTGTGGWETQYF; J gene: TRBJ2-5; D gene: TRBD1; V gene: TRBV12-3/TRBV12-4
CDR3 protein: CASSSIRDSPLHF; J gene: TRBJ1-6; D gene: NA; V gene: TRBV7-3
CDR3 protein: CSARDRGTSGLNEQFF; J gene: TRBJ2-1; D gene: TRBD2; V gene: TRBV20-1
CDR3 protein: CASSATGGDTQYF; J gene: TRBJ2-3; D gene: TRBD1; V gene: TRBV18
CDR3 protein: CASSLGSGGARTDTQYF; J gene: TRBJ2-3; D gene: TRBD2; V gene: TRBV5-1
CDR3 protein: CASRLPGKMLYNEQFF; J gene: TRBJ2-1; D gene: NA; V gene: TRBV11-2
CDR3 protein: CASGPTGRGVDEQFF; J gene: TRBJ2-1; D gene: TRBD1; V gene: TRBV11-1
CDR3 protein: CASTWDEGPEQFF; J gene: TRBJ2-1; D gene: NA; V gene: TRBV6-2/TRBV6-3
CDR3 protein: CASSWTSGTSTDTQYF; J gene: TRBJ2-3; D gene: TRBD2; V gene: TRBV5-6